These 11 T cell receptor beta chains came from one sample sequenced in a study of shared clonotypes between healthy human individuals. This table comes from immunoSEQ multiplex PCR, and its TCRdb copy is limited to in-frame clones, with some not included. The sample contains 600,000 to 750,000 clones, over 55% of which appear only once. Input material: memory CD4+ T cells sorted from blood. Noted subset: CD45RA-negative fraction. All receptors derive from a woman in her twenties or thirties in good health.

The chain joins TRBV28 to TRBJ1-2; D call uncertain. This CDR3 has 17 amino acids. Germline assignment: CDR1 MDHEN and CDR2 SYDVKM. V lost 5 bases to trimming and J lost 0 bases, with 19 bases between them. The CDR3 DNA sequence: TGTGCCAGCAGTCCCCGCGGAGCCCTTAAAGCTAACTATGGCTACACCTTC. Its translation is CASSPRGALKANYGYTF.

Comments on this clone: Other nucleotide sequences in the sample specify the same CDR3. The J gene is TRBJ1-1, the V gene TRBV7-9, with a tentative D call TRBD1 (6 bases). The CDR3 sequence is 13 residues long. The germline V gene encodes CDR1 SEHNR and CDR2 FQNEAQ (reference sequence). V lost 5 bases and J 1 base, leaving 8 bases between the germline ends. The CDR3 DNA is TGTGCCAGCAGCAAACAGGGGAACACTGAAGCTTTCTTT. As protein: CASSKQGNTEAFF. Full variable domain (missing parts from reference TRBV7-9 and TRBJ1-1): DTGVSQNPRHKITKRGQNVTFRCDPISEHNRLYWYRQTLGQGPEFLTYFQNEAQLEKSRLLSDRFSAERPKGSFSTLEIQRTEQGDSAMYLCASSKQGNTEAFFGQGTRLTVV.

With respect to this clone: The sample has other DNA sequences that encode this CDR3 too. The chain links TRBV18 to TRBJ2-2; 8 bases map to TRBD1. This CDR3 comprises 15 residues. J gave up 3 bases and V 3 bases, and 3 bases lay outside the gene matches. CDR1 is KGHSH and CDR2 is LQKENI in the germline V gene. CDR3 in amino acids: CASSPGQGDTGELFF. The CDR3 nucleotides read TGTGCCAGCTCACCCGGACAGGGAGACACCGGGGAGCTGTTTTTT. The full variable domain, completed using reference TRBV18 and TRBJ2-2, is NAGVMQNPRHLVRRRGQEARLRCSPMKGHSHVYWYRQLPEEGLKFMVYLQKENIIDESGMPKERFSAEFPKEGPSILRIQQVVRGDSAAYFCASSPGQGDTGELFFGEGSRLTVL.

This chain links TRBV5-6 with TRBJ2-2, with TRBD1 identical over 8 bases. The V gene end was trimmed by 1 base and the J gene end by 5 bases; junction bases not matched to a gene: 7. The CDR3 consists of 16 residues. The germline gives CDR1 SGHDT, CDR2 YYEEEE. The CDR3 here is CASSLYQGAPTGELFF. CDR3 nucleotides: TGTGCCAGCAGCTTGTACCAGGGGGCGCCAACCGGGGAGCTGTTTTTT.

V gene TRBV7-9 combines with J gene TRBJ2-2; a weak D match, TRBD2 (6 bases). Deletions cut 1 base from V and 0 bases from J, with 12 bases between. This CDR3 spans 17 amino acids. Per the germline V gene, CDR1 is SEHNR and CDR2 is FQNEAQ (reference sequence). The CDR3 loop reads CASSLGTTQTNTGELFF. DNA for the CDR3: TGTGCCAGCAGCTTAGGGACTACTCAAACGAACACCGGGGAGCTGTTTTTT.

This rearrangement joins TRBV5-1 to TRBJ2-2, with 11 bases aligning to TRBD1. Trimming cost V 4 bases and J 6 bases; bases outside gene matches: 8. The CDR3 spans 16 residues. Per the germline V gene, CDR1 is SGHRS and CDR2 is YFSETQ. The CDR3 sequence is CASSPGQGVLAGELFF. The DNA of the CDR3 is TGCGCCAGCAGCCCGGGACAGGGGGTTCTAGCCGGGGAGCTGTTTTTT.

This clone has a handful of counts. With a far larger clone one base away, a read error is the likely cause. At the DNA level, this CDR3 is encoded by other sequences in the same sample as well. The rearrangement uses TRBV7-2 and TRBJ2-1; TRBD2 aligns across 7 bases. Losses at the gene ends were 5 bases for V and 1 base for J; bases not matched to a gene: 5. CDR1 SGHTA and CDR2 FQGNSA come from the germline V gene. The CDR3 contains 15 residues. The CDR3 DNA follows: TGTGCCAGCAGCCCCCAGCGGGATTCCTACAATGAGCAGTTCTTC. It translates to CASSPQRDSYNEQFF.

J is TRBJ2-7 and V is TRBV6-5; the D gene is possibly TRBD2 (6 bases). Germline assignment: CDR1 MNHEY and CDR2 SVGAGI. The CDR3 loop spans 15 amino acids. Trimming cost V 2 bases and J 4 bases, with 15 bases left between them. The CDR3 region has the DNA TGTGCCAGCAGTTACCTCCATCGCGGGACGTACGAGCAGTACTTC. It is translated as CASSYLHRGTYEQYF.

The chain couples TRBV9 to TRBJ2-3; weak D call: TRBD1 (5 bases). The V end was cut by 3 bases, the J end by 0 bases, with 5 bases between. CDR3 length equals 13 residues. Germline V lookup: CDR1 SGDLS, CDR2 YYNGEE. CDR3 loop: CASSGTSTDTQYF. The CDR3, as DNA: TGTGCCAGCAGCGGGACAAGCACAGATACGCAGTATTTT.

The genes are TRBV15 and TRBJ2-5; no definite D call. This CDR3 region has 13 residues. CDR1 LNHNV and CDR2 YYDKDF come from the germline V gene (reference sequence). The germline V and J ends were trimmed by 0 bases and 5 bases, with 7 bases remaining between them. CDR3 in amino acids: CATSRDRVETQYF. The CDR3, as DNA: TGTGCCACCAGCAGAGATCGAGTGGAGACCCAGTACTTC.

The chain has TRBV29-1 and TRBJ1-2, with D unclear. CDR1 and CDR2 from the germline V gene are SQVTM and ANQGSEA. Trimming cost V 3 bases and J 6 bases, with 11 bases left between them. The CDR3 spans 12 residues. This CDR3 reads CSVDSGGHGYTF. The CDR3 bases are TGCAGCGTTGATTCGGGAGGCCATGGCTACACCTTC.